The 24 T cell receptor beta chains below all came from one sample that was sequenced in a study of graft-versus-host responses after intestinal transplantation. The antigens these receptors bind are not known. Profiling relied on immunoSEQ multiplex PCR, and the TCRdb table lists in-frame clones only, not all of them. This table holds 95,000 to 110,000 clones, roughly 90% found once. This specimen was unstimulated CD4+ T cells sorted from spleen or lymph node cells, taken before intestinal transplant. These receptors came from a human donor who received an intestinal transplant.

The V and J genes are TRBV6-1 and TRBJ1-1; no reliable D call. CDR3 length: 12 residues. V was trimmed by 5 bases and J by 1 base, leaving 5 bases between them. Per germline, CDR1 MNHNS and CDR2 SASEGT. The CDR3 sequence: CASSKQNTEAFF. The CDR3 DNA sequence: TGTGCCAGCAGTAAACAGAACACTGAAGCTTTCTTT.

The chain has TRBV10-1 and TRBJ2-1; 10 positions match TRBD2. This CDR3 is 14 amino acids long. Per the germline V gene, CDR1 is WNHNN and CDR2 is SYGVQD (reference sequence). V was clipped by 5 bases and J by 6 bases; unmatched bases: 4. CDR3 DNA: TGCGCCAGCAGTCGGACTAGCGGACTCAATGAGCAGTTCTTC. Translating gives CASSRTSGLNEQFF.

The chain employs TRBV7-2 and TRBJ1-1; 7 nucleotides agree with TRBD1. The ends lost 5 bases at V and 4 bases at J; junction bases unmatched: 7. Germline V gene data show CDR1 as SGHTA and CDR2 as FQGNSA. There are 14 residues in the CDR3. CDR3: CASSITGEVTEAFF. The CDR3 region has the DNA TGTGCCAGCAGCATCACAGGGGAAGTCACTGAAGCTTTCTTT.

Only one count was recorded for this clone. The rearrangement joins TRBV6-5 to TRBJ1-2; 9 positions agree with TRBD1. Germline V gives CDR1 MNHEY, CDR2 SVGAGI. The CDR3 extends over 14 amino acids. After removal of 6 bases from V and 3 bases from J, the junction contained 5 bases not matched to a gene. CDR3 region: CASRGQGLDYGYTF. Here the CDR3 DNA reads TGTGCCAGCAGAGGACAGGGGTTAGACTATGGCTACACCTTC.

The CDR3 region is CASSQETGLEKLFF. The CDR3 coding sequence is TGCGCCAGCAGCCAAGAAACAGGGCTTGAAAAACTGTTTTTT. The rearrangement joins TRBV4-1 to TRBJ1-4; D possibly corresponds to TRBD1 (6 bases). CDR1 is MGHRA and CDR2 is YSYEKL in the germline V gene. CDR3 length: 14 residues. V lost 0 bases to trimming and J lost 7 bases, with 9 bases between them.

The chain links TRBV6-1 to TRBJ2-1, with TRBD2 matching over 7 bases. CDR1 and CDR2 (germline): MNHNS, SASEGT. This CDR3 contains 16 residues. Trimming took 4 bases from V and 8 from J; bases not matched to a gene: 14. CDR3 in DNA: TGTGCCAGCAGTGTCCAGGGCGGGAGTTGGTATTATGAGCAGTTCTTC. Translating gives CASSVQGGSWYYEQFF.

The J gene is TRBJ2-3, the V gene TRBV19, with TRBD2 matching over 13 bases. Per the germline V gene, CDR1 is LNHDA and CDR2 is SQIVND (reference sequence). The V gene end was trimmed by 4 bases and the J gene end by 5 bases; junction bases not matched to a gene: 6. The CDR3 consists of 16 residues. The chain's CDR3 is CASSTTRTSGRDTQYF. The CDR3 DNA reads TGTGCCAGTAGTACTACTAGGACTAGCGGGAGAGATACGCAGTATTTT. The full variable domain, in which reference TRBV19 and TRBJ2-3 provide the parts outside the CDR3, is DGGITQSPKYLFRKEGQNVTLSCEQNLNHDAMYWYRQDPGQGLRLIYYSQIVNDFQKGDIAEGYSVSREKKESFPLTVTSAQKNPTAFYLCASSTTRTSGRDTQYFGPGTRLTVL.

The rearrangement uses TRBV7-9 and TRBJ1-6, with D hard to call. V was cut by 4 bases and J by 8 bases, with 6 bases left in between. Germline V gene lookup returns CDR1 SEHNR and CDR2 FQNEAQ (reference sequence). The CDR3 consists of 12 residues. The CDR3 sequence: CASSSPYSPLHF. CDR3 sequence (DNA): TGTGCCAGCAGCTCGCCCTATTCACCCCTCCACTTT.

This chain uses TRBV30 with TRBJ2-7, with 9 bases matching TRBD1. V shed 3 bases, J shed 2 bases, and the junction held 8 bases outside the gene matches. The CDR3 consists of 15 residues. Per germline, CDR1 GTSNPN and CDR2 SVGIG (reference sequence). CDR3 nucleotides: TGTGCCTGGAGGAGGCGGACAGGGGCCCCCTACGAGCAGTACTTC. It translates to CAWRRRTGAPYEQYF. The whole variable domain, filled in from reference TRBV30 and TRBJ2-7, reads SQTIHQWPATLVQPVGSPLSLECTVEGTSNPNLYWYRQAAGRGLQLLFYSVGIGQISSEVPQNLSASRPQDRQFILSSKKLLLSDSGFYLCAWRRRTGAPYEQYFGPGTRLTVT.

This clone was observed a handful of times. The genes are TRBV30 and TRBJ1-4; TRBD1 aligns across 8 bases. Germline V gives CDR1 GTSNPN, CDR2 SVGIG (reference sequence). J gave up 8 bases and V 4 bases, and 6 bases lay outside the gene matches. The CDR3 is 13 residues long. The CDR3: CAWTRDRHEKLFF. The CDR3 nucleotides are TGTGCCTGGACCCGGGACAGGCACGAAAAACTGTTTTTT.

This clone was recorded only once. The sample contains more than one DNA sequence encoding this CDR3. The rearrangement joins TRBV7-9 to TRBJ2-5; D uncertain. Germline-derived CDR1 and CDR2 are SEHNR and FQNEAQ (reference sequence). The CDR3 totals 12 residues. V gave up 0 bases and J gave up 4 bases, with 3 bases separating them. CDR3 nucleotide sequence: TGTGCCAGCAGCTTAGCGCGAGAGACCCAGTACTTC. It specifies CASSLARETQYF.

The chain combines TRBV5-4 with TRBJ2-7; maybe TRBD1 (6 bases). CDR1 is SGHNT and CDR2 is YYREEE in the germline V gene (reference sequence). The CDR3 totals 14 residues. V lost 3 bases and J lost 6, with 16 bases in between. CDR3 region: CASSSSIGTSEQYF. The CDR3, as DNA: TGTGCCAGCAGCTCCTCTATCGGGACAAGCGAGCAGTACTTC.

The chain recombines TRBV5-1 with TRBJ2-4; no clear D. The CDR3 has 17 amino acids. CDR1 and CDR2 (germline): SGHRS, YFSETQ. The V end lost 1 base, the J end lost 0 bases, and 14 bases lay between the germline ends. This CDR3 is CASSLIAPRKAKNIQYF. CDR3 sequence (DNA): TGCGCCAGCAGCTTGATCGCCCCTAGAAAAGCCAAAAACATTCAGTACTTC.

In the case of this clone: Within the sample, other DNA sequences also encode this same CDR3. The rearrangement uses TRBV9 and TRBJ2-5; D call uncertain. The CDR3 sequence is 13 residues long. Germline CDR1 is SGDLS and CDR2 is YYNGEE. Trimming removed 0 bases at V and 2 bases at J, with 5 bases between. The CDR3 reads CASSVAPQETQYF. The CDR3 DNA follows: TGTGCCAGCAGCGTAGCACCACAAGAGACCCAGTACTTC.

This clone is a singleton in its sample. The chain is built from TRBV18 and TRBJ1-1; 10 bases fit TRBD1. Per the germline V gene, CDR1 is KGHSH and CDR2 is LQKENI. CDR3 size: 15 residues. V gave up 4 bases and J gave up 6 bases; unmatched junction bases: 8. In nucleotides, the CDR3 is TGTGCCAGCTCACTCTCGGACAGGGGGTGGCCTGAAGCTTTCTTT. As protein: CASSLSDRGWPEAFF.

The chain combines TRBV5-4 with TRBJ2-3; 10 bases are shared with TRBD2. CDR3 size: 15 residues. V was clipped by 4 bases and J by 6 bases; unmatched bases: 8. The germline gives CDR1 SGHNT, CDR2 YYREEE (reference sequence). For the CDR3, the DNA is TGTGCCAGCAGCCTGGGACTAGCGAACATCGATACGCAGTATTTT. Translation gives CASSLGLANIDTQYF.

The chain combines TRBV30 with TRBJ2-4; D ambiguous. V was trimmed by 1 base and J by 3 bases, leaving 10 bases between them. Germline V gives CDR1 GTSNPN, CDR2 SVGIG (reference sequence). CDR3 length: 14 residues. CDR3 loop: CAWSDPWGKNIQYF. Written as DNA, the CDR3 is TGTGCCTGGAGTGACCCTTGGGGCAAAAACATTCAGTACTTC.

The CDR3: CASSYSGDPYAGQFF. Written as DNA, the CDR3 is TGTGCCAGCAGTTACTCGGGCGACCCCTATGCTGGGCAGTTCTTC. The chain recombines TRBV6-6 with TRBJ2-1; D ambiguous. Germline values: CDR1 MNHNY, CDR2 SVGAGI (reference sequence). V was clipped by 0 bases and J by 12 bases, with 18 bases between them. The CDR3 runs 15 residues.

The rearrangement uses TRBV11-2 and TRBJ2-1; D unclear. Germline loops: CDR1 SGHAT, CDR2 FQNNGV. The CDR3 has 15 amino acids. Trimming left V 2 bases short and J 3 bases short, with 11 bases between. CDR3 loop: CASSLLTSLYNEQFF. The CDR3 region has the DNA TGTGCCAGCAGCTTATTGACCTCCCTCTACAATGAGCAGTTCTTC.

The chain links TRBV19 to TRBJ2-1; 11 bases are shared with TRBD2. The V gene end was trimmed by 8 bases and the J gene end by 8 bases; junction bases not matched to a gene: 8. Germline assignment: CDR1 LNHDA and CDR2 SQIVND (reference sequence). The CDR3 is 14 amino acids. CDR3 sequence (DNA): TGTGCCAGTTTTAGCGGGGGGGAGAGGCATGAGCAGTTCTTC. Translating it yields CASFSGGERHEQFF.

This chain joins TRBV28 and TRBJ1-1, with TRBD1 as a possible D gene (5 bases). CDR3 length: 15 amino acids. V was pared by 2 bases and J by 8 bases, with 18 bases between. Germline V CDR1 and CDR2: MDHEN, SYDVKM. DNA for the CDR3: TGTGCCAGCAGTTTAGCCTCCGCGGGGGAAGTCGAAGCTTTCTTT. Translation: CASSLASAGEVEAFF.

This chain connects TRBV5-1 to TRBJ2-4; D gene ambiguous. V was cut by 1 base and J by 8 bases, with 13 bases left in between. The CDR3 spans 14 residues. Germline loops: CDR1 SGHRS, CDR2 YFSETQ. The CDR3 loop reads CASSLPDQWDIQYF. CDR3 nucleotide sequence: TGCGCCAGCAGCTTGCCCGACCAGTGGGACATTCAGTACTTC.

This chain connects TRBV5-4 to TRBJ2-7; TRBD2 aligns across 11 bases. Per the germline V gene, CDR1 is SGHNT and CDR2 is YYREEE (reference sequence). The CDR3 is 15 amino acids. V lost 0 bases to trimming and J lost 1 base; unmatched junction nucleotides: 0. The CDR3 region has the DNA TGTGCCAGCAGCTTGGCTAGCGGGAGGTCCTACGAGCAGTACTTC. Translated: CASSLASGRSYEQYF.

The rearrangement joins TRBV18 to TRBJ2-5, with no clear D. V lost 6 bases and J 5 bases, leaving 7 bases between the germline ends. Germline CDR1 reads KGHSH; CDR2 reads LQKENI. The CDR3 totals 11 residues. CDR3 in amino acids: CASSFRETQYF. CDR3 nucleotides: TGTGCCAGCTCCTTCAGGGAGACCCAGTACTTC.